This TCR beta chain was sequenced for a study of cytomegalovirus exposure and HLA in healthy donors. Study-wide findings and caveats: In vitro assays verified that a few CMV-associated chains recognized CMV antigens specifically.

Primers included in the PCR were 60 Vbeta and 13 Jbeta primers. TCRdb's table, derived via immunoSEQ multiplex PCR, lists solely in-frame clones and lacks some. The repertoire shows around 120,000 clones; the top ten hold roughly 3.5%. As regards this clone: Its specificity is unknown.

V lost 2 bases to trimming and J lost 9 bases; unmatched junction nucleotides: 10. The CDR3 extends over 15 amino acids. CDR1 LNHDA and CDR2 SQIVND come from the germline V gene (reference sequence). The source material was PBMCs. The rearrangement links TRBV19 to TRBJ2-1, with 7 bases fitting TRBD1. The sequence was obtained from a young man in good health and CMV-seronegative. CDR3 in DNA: TGTGCCAGTAGTATACGGGACAGAGAAGCCAGTGAGCAGTTCTTC. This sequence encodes CASSIRDREASEQFF.